Given below is one TCR beta chain in context. Its cognate antigen has yet to be identified. Within one base of it there is no much larger clone, and no base qualities were kept. The sample originates from a study of shared clonotypes between healthy human individuals (dated by TCRdb to about 2020). The study in broad terms: The cohort comprised a couple of women and a few men aged 18 to 49 years. Different laboratories and diverse techniques were used to prepare libraries and sequence TCR repertoires, to increase sequencing depth and limit assay-specific biases. Each donor's leukapheresis produced roughly between roughly 0.85 and 9 billion PBMCs. The study deeply sequenced blood TCR repertoires of five healthy adults to estimate repertoire size and the extent of clonotype sharing between individuals. For each donor, CD4 naive and CD4 memory were each run on three plates, CD8 naive on two plates, and CD8 memory on one plate. Summary of the overall study and its limitations: Larger estimated clonotype richness was generally found for naive subsets than for memory subsets. Higher generation probabilities were observed for clonotypes shared by all four sorted-subset donors than for non-shared clonotypes. Pairwise subsampling led to the expectation that sequencing depth would affect the degree of clonotype sharing among donors. Rarefaction of sorted-subset datasets indicated incomplete sequencing despite the large sequencing depth. Because the study included only a small number of donors, the genetic and exposure-history diversity represented was limited. Sharing across four donors was observed for 5% to 6.5% of naive CD4, less than 4% of naive CD8, over 2% of memory CD4, and about 0.39% of memory CD8 clonotypes. Only blood was sampled, and tissue TCR repertoires likely differ from those in blood.

V and J are truncated by 4 bases and 4 bases respectively, leaving an intervening sequence of 11 bases. The CDR3 contains 14 residues, cysteine and phenylalanine counted. The DNA shown is the 42-base CDR3, in frame from base 1. CDR1 and CDR2, looked up from the germline V gene, are SNHLY and FYNNEI. The donors were healthy, HIV-negative adults who had no recently reported acute infections or vaccinations. Every donor was a Caucasian adult living in Nashville, Tennessee, USA. CD4+ T cells were enriched by magnetic negative selection; naive cells were then positively selected on CD45RA, and the negative fraction formed the memory subset. After blood collection by leukapheresis, PBMCs were isolated using Ficoll-Histopaque density gradient centrifugation and then cryopreserved in the vapor phase of liquid nitrogen. Analytical flow cytometry was used to check the purity and quantity of every magnetically sorted T cell population. Genomic DNA was isolated from every sorted fraction and measured by UV absorbance on a Nanodrop 2000c.

Using the deep immunoSEQ assay, TCR CDR3 regions were amplified from genomic DNA by multiplex PCR. Extracted genomic DNA from each cell subset was distributed evenly across all wells of several immunoSEQ 96-well plates, and each plate was treated as a replicate. Each replicate PCR for sorted subsets received about 0.2 ug genomic DNA, equal to 30,000 or so T cell genomes. Purified libraries were measured with a Qubit 3.0 fluorometer, size-checked on a Bioanalyzer 2100, and measured again with the KAPA Library Quantification kit. Every immunoSEQ 96-well plate was sequenced on a dedicated single-read 150-cycle Illumina NextSeq 550 flow cell. On the study's bioinformatics: Because the immunoSEQ output held only junctional sequences and lacked quality scores, the filtering could not match the filtering applied to full-length reads. Sequences were annotated with PyIR, a Python wrapper for IgBLAST v1.9, and V/J genes and CDR3 were assigned using IMGT germline references. Reads were filtered out if the reads had weak V/J assignments (E-value above 1e-6), no CDR3, stop codons, out-of-frame junctions, or ambiguous translated residues. A V3J clonotype was defined by an identical inferred V gene, J gene, and CDR3 amino acid sequence. The percentage overlap between two repertoires was calculated by dividing the number of shared unique clonotypes by the size of the smaller repertoire. Richness of each repertoire was evaluated using RTK rarefaction, the Chao1 estimator, and Recon v2.1 estimates of unobserved clonotypes. Generation probabilities for all TCRbeta clonotypes obtained by the gDNA method from four donors were computed using OLGA. TCRdb took over this immuneACCESS table, retaining in-frame rearrangements with V and J assigned. Such tables are incomplete; in checked studies, under half of the missing clones stem from an unresolved V gene, and the remainder is unexplained. V, J and clone size are those of that table, while D and trimming were read from the DNA. For this sample there are more than 2,000,000 clones; around 94% appear just once. The top ten constitute over 0.12% of the sample.

Input material: naive CD4+ T cells sorted from blood. Interpreted using the paper, the cell subset or site label stands for: CD45RA+ positively selected. The sequence links TRBV2 to TRBJ1-3, with a weak D call of TRBD1 (5 bases match). The sequence came from a young man in good health. CDR3 reads: CASSAGRQGNTIYF. The DNA reads as follows: TGTGCCAGCAGTGCAGGGAGGCAAGGAAACACCATATATTTT.